This T cell receptor (beta chain) was recovered during a study of T cell repertoires in cytomegalovirus infection. This clonotype was detected many times. Germline CDR1 is SGHTA and CDR2 is FQGNSA. The CDR3 covers 15 residues. Trimming stripped 5 bases from V and 7 bases from J, with 20 bases between. MiXCR, applied by TCRdb to the reads, yields one record per CDR3 protein. The data show a few hundred thousand distinct CDR3 sequences, more than 15% seen once. This sequence was found in a human donor in good health (CMV status not recorded). Some clones in this sample may be carry-over from other donors' samples. This chain joins TRBV7-2 and TRBJ1-2; the D gene is possibly TRBD1 (6 bases). Specimen: CD8+ T cells from PBMCs. The CDR3 sequence: CASSGSGGRRSGYTF. DNA for the CDR3: TGTGCCAGCAGCGGCAGTGGGGGGCGCCGGAGTGGCTACACCTTC.